A few counts support the clone carrying this T cell receptor (beta chain). Its matching antigen is unknown. cDNA reverse transcribed from extracted RNA served as the sequencing template. Produced via immunoSEQ multiplex PCR; TCRdb's table is partial and in-frame only. The sample consists of around 160,000 clones, approximately 45% of them appearing once. This sample is drawn from a study of CD8+ T cells in alopecia areata. Study context: Patients in the treated group were given tofacitinib by mouth, 5 to 10 mg twice a day. Patients took tofacitinib for 6 to 18 months, followed by 6 drug-free months. Notes on the study in general: Normal skin's resident alphabeta T cells are also sequenced in scalp samples.

The germline V and J ends were trimmed by 5 bases and 3 bases, with 11 bases remaining between them. In germline, CDR1 is MGHRA, CDR2 YSYEKL. The CDR3 is made up of 14 amino acids. Peripheral blood and lesional scalp punch biopsies were taken from alopecia areata patients. The sequenced material came from CD4+ T cells sorted from blood. J is TRBJ2-4 and V is TRBV4-1, with D tentatively TRBD2 (6 bases). This TCR was recovered from a human donor with alopecia areata. The CDR3, as DNA: TGCGCCAGCAGCGCGGCGGGACGCAAAAACATTCAGTACTTC. Its translation is CASSAAGRKNIQYF.